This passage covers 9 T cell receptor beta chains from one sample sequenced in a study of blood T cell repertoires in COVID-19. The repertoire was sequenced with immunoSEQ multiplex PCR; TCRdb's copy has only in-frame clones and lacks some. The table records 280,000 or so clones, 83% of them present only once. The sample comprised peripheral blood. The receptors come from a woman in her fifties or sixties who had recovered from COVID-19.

Written as DNA, the CDR3 is TGTGCCAGCACAAAGGGGGGGAACGATGAAAAACTGTTTTTT. Encoded protein: CASTKGGNDEKLFF. The chain links TRBV7-2 to TRBJ1-4; TRBD1 might be the D (6 bases). There are 14 residues in the CDR3. The V gene's germline CDR1 is SGHTA and CDR2 FQGNSA. Trimming took off 7 bases at V and 6 bases at J, with 15 bases between the two ends.

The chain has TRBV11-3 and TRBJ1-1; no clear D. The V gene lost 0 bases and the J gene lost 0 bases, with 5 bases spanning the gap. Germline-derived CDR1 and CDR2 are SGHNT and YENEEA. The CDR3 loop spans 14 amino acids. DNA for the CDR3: TGTGCCAGCAGCTTAGATGCGGTGAACACTGAAGCTTTCTTT. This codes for CASSLDAVNTEAFF.

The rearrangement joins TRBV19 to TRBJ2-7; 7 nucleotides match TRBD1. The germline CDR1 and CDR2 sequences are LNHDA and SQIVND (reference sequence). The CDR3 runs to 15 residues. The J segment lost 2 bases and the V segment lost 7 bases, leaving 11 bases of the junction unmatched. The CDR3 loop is CASKEVGTEAYEQYF. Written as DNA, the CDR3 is TGTGCCAGTAAGGAGGTGGGGACAGAGGCCTACGAGCAGTACTTC.

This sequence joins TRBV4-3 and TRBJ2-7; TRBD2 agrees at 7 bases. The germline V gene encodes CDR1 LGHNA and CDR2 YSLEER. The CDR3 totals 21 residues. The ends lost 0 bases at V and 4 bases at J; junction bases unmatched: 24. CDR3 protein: CASSQDSVYGSLRDYLYEQYF. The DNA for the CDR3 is TGCGCCAGCAGCCAAGATAGTGTCTACGGGAGTTTGAGGGACTACCTTTACGAGCAGTACTTC.

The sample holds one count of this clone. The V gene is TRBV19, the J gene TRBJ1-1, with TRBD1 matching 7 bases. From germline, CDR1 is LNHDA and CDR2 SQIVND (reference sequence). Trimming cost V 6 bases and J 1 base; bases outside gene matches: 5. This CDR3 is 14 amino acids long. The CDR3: CASRGQSGNTEAFF. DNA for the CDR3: TGTGCCAGTAGGGGACAGTCCGGGAACACTGAAGCTTTCTTT.

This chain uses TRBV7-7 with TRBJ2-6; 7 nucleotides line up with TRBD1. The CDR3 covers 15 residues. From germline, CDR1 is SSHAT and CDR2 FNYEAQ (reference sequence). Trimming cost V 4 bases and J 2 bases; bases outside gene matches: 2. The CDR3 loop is CASSYGTAGANVLTF. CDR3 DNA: TGTGCCAGCAGCTATGGGACAGCTGGGGCCAACGTCCTGACTTTC.

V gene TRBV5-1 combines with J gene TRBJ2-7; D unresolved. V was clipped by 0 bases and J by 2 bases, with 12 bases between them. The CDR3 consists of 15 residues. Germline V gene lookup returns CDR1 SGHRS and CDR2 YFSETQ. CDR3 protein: CASSLDPGSTYEQYF. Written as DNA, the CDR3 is TGCGCCAGCAGCTTGGACCCCGGGTCTACCTACGAGCAGTACTTC.

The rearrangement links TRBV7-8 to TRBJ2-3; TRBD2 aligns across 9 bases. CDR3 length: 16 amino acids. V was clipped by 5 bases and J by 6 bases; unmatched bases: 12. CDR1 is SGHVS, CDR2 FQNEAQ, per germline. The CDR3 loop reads CASSEGWGLAGDTQYF. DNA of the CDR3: TGTGCCAGCAGCGAGGGATGGGGACTAGCAGGCGATACGCAGTATTTT.

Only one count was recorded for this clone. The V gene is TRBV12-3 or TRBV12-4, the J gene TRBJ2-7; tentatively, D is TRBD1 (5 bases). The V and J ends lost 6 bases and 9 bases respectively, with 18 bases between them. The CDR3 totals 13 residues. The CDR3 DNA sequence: TGTGCCAGCAGGGAAGGGGCTCGGATTTGGCAGTACTTC. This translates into CASREGARIWQYF.